The clone carrying this T cell receptor beta chain was detected a few times. This record belongs to a study of T-cell memory formation after mild COVID-19. Trimming stripped 2 bases from V and 4 bases from J, with 16 bases between. CDR3 length: 16 amino acids. CDR1 is MNHEY and CDR2 is SVGAGI in the germline V gene. From the 5' RACE reads, TCRdb called clonotypes with MiXCR, one entry per CDR3 protein. The profile shows 300,000 to 350,000 distinct CDR3 sequences, roughly 13% of them singletons. This chain links TRBV6-5 with TRBJ2-3; D possibly corresponds to TRBD1 (6 bases). Sequenced: PBMCs or a T cell subset sorted from them (not recorded which). The TCR was taken from a man aged 18 to 29 who had mild COVID-19 (a few samples of this study predate the infection). Cell type and time point are not known. In DNA form, the CDR3 reads TGTGCCAGCAGTTACCGGGGACACCCCTTGCCAGATACGCAGTATTTT. Its translation: CASSYRGHPLPDTQYF.